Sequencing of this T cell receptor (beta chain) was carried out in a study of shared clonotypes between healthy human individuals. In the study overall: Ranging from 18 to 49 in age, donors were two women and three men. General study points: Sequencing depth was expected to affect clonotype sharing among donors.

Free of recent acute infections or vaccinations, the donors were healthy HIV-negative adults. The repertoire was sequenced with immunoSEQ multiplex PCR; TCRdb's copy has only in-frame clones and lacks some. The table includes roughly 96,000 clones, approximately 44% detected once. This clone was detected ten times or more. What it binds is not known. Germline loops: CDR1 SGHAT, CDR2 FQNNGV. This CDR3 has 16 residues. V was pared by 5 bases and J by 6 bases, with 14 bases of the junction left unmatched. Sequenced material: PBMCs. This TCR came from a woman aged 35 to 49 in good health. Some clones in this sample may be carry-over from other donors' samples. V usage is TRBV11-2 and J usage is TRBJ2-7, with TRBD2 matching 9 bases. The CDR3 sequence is CASSPRVAGAGGEQYF. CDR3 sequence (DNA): TGTGCCAGCAGCCCTAGGGTAGCAGGAGCGGGAGGCGAGCAGTACTTC.